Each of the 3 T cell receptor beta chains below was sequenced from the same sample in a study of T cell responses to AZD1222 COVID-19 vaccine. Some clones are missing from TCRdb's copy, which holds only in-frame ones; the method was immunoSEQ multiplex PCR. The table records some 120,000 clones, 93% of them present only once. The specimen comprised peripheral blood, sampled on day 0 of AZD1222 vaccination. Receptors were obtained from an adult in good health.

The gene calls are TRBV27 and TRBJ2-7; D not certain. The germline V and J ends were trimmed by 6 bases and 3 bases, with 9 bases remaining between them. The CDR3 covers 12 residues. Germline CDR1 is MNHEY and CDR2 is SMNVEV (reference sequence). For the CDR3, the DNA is TGTGCCAGCAGCCAGAATCTCTACGAGCAGTACTTC. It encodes CASSQNLYEQYF.

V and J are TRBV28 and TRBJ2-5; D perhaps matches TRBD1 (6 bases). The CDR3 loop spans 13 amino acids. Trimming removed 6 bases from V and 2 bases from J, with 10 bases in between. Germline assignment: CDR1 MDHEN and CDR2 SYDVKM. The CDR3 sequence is CASRGALQETQYF. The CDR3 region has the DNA TGTGCCAGCAGGGGGGCGCTACAAGAGACCCAGTACTTC.

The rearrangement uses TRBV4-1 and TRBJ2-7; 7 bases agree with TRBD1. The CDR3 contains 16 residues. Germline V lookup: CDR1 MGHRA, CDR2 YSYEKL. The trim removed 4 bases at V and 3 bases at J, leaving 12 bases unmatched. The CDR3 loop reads CASSPLGQARSYEQYF. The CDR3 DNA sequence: TGCGCCAGCAGCCCCCTTGGACAGGCAAGGAGCTACGAGCAGTACTTC.